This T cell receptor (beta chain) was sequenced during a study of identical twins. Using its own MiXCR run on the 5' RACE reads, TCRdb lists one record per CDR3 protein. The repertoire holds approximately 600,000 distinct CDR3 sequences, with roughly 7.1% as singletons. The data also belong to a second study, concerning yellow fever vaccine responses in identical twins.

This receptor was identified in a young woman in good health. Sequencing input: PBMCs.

CDR3 loop: CASSSRDRGRGAKNIQYF. In DNA, the CDR3 is TGTGCCAGCAGTTCCCGGGACAGGGGGAGGGGAGCCAAAAACATTCAGTACTTC. The V gene is TRBV27, the J gene TRBJ2-4; 11 bases are shared with TRBD1. The CDR3 is 18 residues long. V trimming: 4 bases; J trimming: 0 bases; junction bases outside the gene matches: 8. The germline gives CDR1 MNHEY, CDR2 SMNVEV (reference sequence).